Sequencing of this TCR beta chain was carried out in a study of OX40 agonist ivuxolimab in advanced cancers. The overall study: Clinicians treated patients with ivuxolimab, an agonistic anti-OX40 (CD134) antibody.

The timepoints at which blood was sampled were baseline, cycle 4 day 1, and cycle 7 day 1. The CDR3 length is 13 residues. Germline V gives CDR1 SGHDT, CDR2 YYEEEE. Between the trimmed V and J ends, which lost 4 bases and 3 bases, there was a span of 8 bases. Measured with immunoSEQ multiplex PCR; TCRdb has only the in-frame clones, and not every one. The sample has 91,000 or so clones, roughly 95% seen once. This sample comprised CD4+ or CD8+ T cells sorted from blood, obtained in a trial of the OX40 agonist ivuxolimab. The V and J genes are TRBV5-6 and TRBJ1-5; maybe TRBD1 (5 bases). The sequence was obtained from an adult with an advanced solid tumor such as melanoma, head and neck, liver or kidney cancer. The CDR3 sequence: CASSGDPNQPQHF. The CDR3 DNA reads TGTGCCAGCAGCGGGGACCCCAATCAGCCCCAGCATTTT.